The 26 T cell receptor beta chains listed next were all sequenced from one sample in a study of OX40 agonist ivuxolimab in advanced cancers. Profiling relied on immunoSEQ multiplex PCR, and the TCRdb table lists in-frame clones only, not all of them. This sample has approximately 78,000 clones, with about 82% found just once. The starting material was CD4+ or CD8+ T cells sorted from blood, obtained in a trial of the OX40 agonist ivuxolimab. These receptors were collected from an adult with an advanced solid tumor such as melanoma, head and neck, liver or kidney cancer.

There are a few counts of this clone. The chain links TRBV7-9 to TRBJ1-1; 9 bases match TRBD1. V shed 5 bases and J 4 bases; nucleotides not matched to a gene: 14. The CDR3 extends over 17 amino acids. CDR1 SEHNR and CDR2 FQNEAQ come from the germline V gene (reference sequence). The CDR3 spells CASSPRLQGARGTEAFF. For the CDR3, the DNA is TGTGCCAGCAGCCCTCGATTACAGGGGGCGCGTGGCACTGAAGCTTTCTTT.

The chain recombines TRBV19 with TRBJ1-5; maybe TRBD1 (6 bases). Germline V gene lookup returns CDR1 LNHDA and CDR2 SQIVND (reference sequence). With 7 bases removed from V and 6 bases from J, the gap between germline ends came to 16 bases. The CDR3 contains 14 residues. DNA of the CDR3: TGTGCCAGTATAGCGCAGGGGTTGGCTCAGCCCCAGCATTTT. It specifies CASIAQGLAQPQHF.

The rearrangement uses TRBV9 and TRBJ2-7, with TRBD2 identical over 8 bases. V trimming: 0 bases; J trimming: 5 bases; junction bases outside the gene matches: 4. The germline gives CDR1 SGDLS, CDR2 YYNGEE. The CDR3 is 14 amino acids. The chain's CDR3 is CASSVDGRGDEQYF. DNA for the CDR3: TGTGCCAGCAGCGTAGACGGGAGGGGCGACGAGCAGTACTTC.

The chain links TRBV19 to TRBJ2-7; D possibly corresponds to TRBD1 (6 bases). This CDR3 has 16 residues. CDR1 is LNHDA, CDR2 SQIVND, per germline (reference sequence). Trimming pared 5 bases from V and 0 bases from J, leaving 17 bases between. The chain's CDR3 is CASSYTGPSFSYEQYF. The CDR3 DNA reads as TGTGCCAGTAGTTATACAGGGCCGTCCTTCTCCTACGAGCAGTACTTC.

The V gene is TRBV5-6, the J gene TRBJ2-7, with 10 bases that match TRBD1. This CDR3 comprises 14 residues. From germline, CDR1 is SGHDT and CDR2 YYEEEE. The V and J ends lost 6 bases and 3 bases, in that order; junction bases with no gene match: 6. CDR3 sequence (DNA): TGTGCCAGCACCCCGGGACAGGGGTACTACGAGCAGTACTTC. Translated: CASTPGQGYYEQYF. Supplemented by reference TRBV5-6 and TRBJ2-7, the full variable domain reads DAGVTQSPTHLIKTRGQQVTLRCSPKSGHDTVSWYQQALGQGPQFIFQYYEEEERQRGNFPDRFSGHQFPNYSSELNVNALLLGDSALYLCASTPGQGYYEQYFGPGTRLTVT.

The rearrangement links TRBV6-1 to TRBJ2-3; the D gene could be TRBD1 or TRBD2 (6 bases each). From germline, CDR1 is MNHNS and CDR2 SASEGT. The CDR3 totals 14 residues. The CDR3 spells CGAEGGSSTDTQYF. The CDR3 DNA reads as TGTGGAGCGGAGGGGGGCTCGAGCACAGATACGCAGTATTTT.

The chain combines TRBV7-3 with TRBJ2-1; D unresolved. CDR1 is SGHTA and CDR2 is FQGTGA in the germline V gene. The CDR3 loop spans 13 amino acids. The V gene lost 2 bases and the J gene lost 7 bases, with 9 bases spanning the gap. In DNA, the CDR3 is TGTGCCAGCAGCTTAGGGTCGGGTAATGAGCAGTTCTTC. As protein: CASSLGSGNEQFF.

CDR3 in amino acids: CASSLGATNEKLFF. The DNA for the CDR3 is TGCGCCAGCAGCTTGGGGGCAACTAATGAAAAACTGTTTTTT. This rearrangement joins TRBV5-1 to TRBJ1-4; no reliable D call. Germline V gene lookup returns CDR1 SGHRS and CDR2 YFSETQ. CDR3 length: 14 amino acids. The V end lost 0 bases, the J end lost 0 bases, and 3 bases lay between the germline ends.

J is TRBJ1-4 and V is TRBV7-9, with a tentative D call TRBD1 (5 bases). This CDR3 is built from 14 residues. Germline V gives CDR1 SEHNR, CDR2 FQNEAQ (reference sequence). Trimming left V 5 bases short and J 8 bases short, with 15 bases between. DNA of the CDR3: TGTGCCAGCAGCCAGGGCGGTGCCCTCGAAAAACTGTTTTTT. Amino acid sequence: CASSQGGALEKLFF.

The V and J genes are TRBV10-2 and TRBJ1-4; D is undetermined. V lost 5 bases, J lost 8 bases, and 12 bases lay in between. This CDR3 region has 13 residues. The V gene's germline CDR1 is WSHSY and CDR2 SAAADI. CDR3 bases: TGCGCCAGCAGTCCCTCCAGTAGCGAAAAACTGTTTTTT. Translating it yields CASSPSSSEKLFF.

The chain is built from TRBV2 and TRBJ1-1; tentatively, D is TRBD1 (6 bases). The germline V gene has CDR1 SNHLY and CDR2 FYNNEI. This CDR3 spans 13 amino acids. The ends were cut back, 6 bases at V and 4 bases at J, with 12 bases in the middle. The CDR3 here is CASSLGGFTEAFF. CDR3 coding DNA: TGTGCCAGCAGCCTAGGGGGTTTCACTGAAGCTTTCTTT.

This sequence joins TRBV5-1 and TRBJ2-1; a weak D match, TRBD1 (6 bases). Trimming stripped 0 bases from V and 5 bases from J, with 15 bases between. The CDR3 length is 16 residues. Per germline, CDR1 SGHRS and CDR2 YFSETQ. In DNA form, the CDR3 reads TGCGCCAGCAGCTTGGGGACAGTGCACAATAACAATGAGCAGTTCTTC. This translates into CASSLGTVHNNNEQFF.

This chain connects TRBV18 to TRBJ1-3; maybe TRBD1 (6 bases). Trimming took 1 base from V and 0 from J, leaving 16 bases between them. The CDR3 is made up of 18 amino acids. CDR1 and CDR2 (germline): KGHSH, LQKENI. The CDR3 spells CASSPRAGEGASGNTIYF. The CDR3 coding sequence is TGTGCCAGCTCACCACGGGCAGGGGAAGGGGCCTCTGGAAACACCATATATTTT.

The chain uses TRBV27 and TRBJ1-2; D is unresolved. Germline V lookup: CDR1 MNHEY, CDR2 SMNVEV (reference sequence). Trimming left V 8 bases short and J 8 bases short, with 27 bases between. CDR3 length: 16 amino acids. The CDR3 spells CASLSMGQWRAEGYTF. The CDR3 nucleotides read TGTGCCAGCCTTTCCATGGGCCAGTGGAGGGCGGAAGGCTACACCTTC.

The rearrangement links TRBV2 to TRBJ2-3; D is perhaps TRBD2 (5 bases). The CDR3 consists of 18 residues. V was shortened by 5 bases and J by 0 bases, with 21 bases between the two germline ends. Germline V gene sequence: CDR1 SNHLY, CDR2 FYNNEI. CDR3 amino acids: CASSPKGLAITSTDTQYF. CDR3 DNA: TGTGCCAGCAGTCCTAAGGGCCTAGCAATAACCAGCACAGATACGCAGTATTTT.

The CDR3: CASTSVRGPGEQYF. The CDR3, as DNA: TGTGCCAGCACATCTGTGAGGGGACCGGGGGAGCAGTACTTC. V is TRBV6-5 and J is TRBJ2-7, with D tentatively TRBD1 or TRBD2 (5 bases each). Per the germline V gene, CDR1 is MNHEY and CDR2 is SVGAGI. Trimming took off 7 bases at V and 7 bases at J, with 20 bases between the two ends. This CDR3 region has 14 residues.

J is TRBJ1-5 and V is TRBV30; D ambiguous. The germline gives CDR1 GTSNPN, CDR2 SVGIG (reference sequence). The V gene lost 5 bases and the J gene lost 3 bases, with 11 bases spanning the gap. The CDR3 spans 13 residues. In DNA form, the CDR3 reads TGTGCCTGGGCGGGCAGTTTCAATCAGCCCCAGCATTTT. Its protein product is CAWAGSFNQPQHF.

This chain uses TRBV7-9 with TRBJ2-3; D is unclear. V shed 7 bases and J shed 4 bases, with 18 bases lying between them. The CDR3 runs to 15 residues. The germline V gene has CDR1 SEHNR and CDR2 FQNEAQ (reference sequence). The CDR3 region has the DNA TGTGCCAGCACCCTATTAGGGCAGAGCCCAGATACGCAGTATTTT. It translates to CASTLLGQSPDTQYF.

CDR3 protein: CASSQDWRTTVGETQYF. The DNA for the CDR3 is TGCGCCAGCAGCCAAGATTGGAGGACGACTGTTGGAGAGACCCAGTACTTC. This chain uses TRBV4-1 with TRBJ2-5, with a possible D match to TRBD2 (5 bases). The CDR3 contains 17 residues. Trimming left V 0 bases short and J 4 bases short, with 18 bases between. Per the germline V gene, CDR1 is MGHRA and CDR2 is YSYEKL.

This clone has only one observation. The rearrangement joins TRBV11-3 to TRBJ1-1; D unresolved. V shed 5 bases and J shed 1 base, with 17 bases lying between them. CDR1 is SGHNT, CDR2 YENEEA, per germline. This CDR3 comprises 16 residues. CDR3 protein: CASSPPGKGWNTEAFF. The CDR3 DNA follows: TGTGCCAGCAGCCCGCCGGGGAAGGGTTGGAACACTGAAGCTTTCTTT.

The J gene is TRBJ1-6, the V gene TRBV11-3; D gene unclear. This CDR3 contains 17 residues. Trimming took 0 bases from V and 9 from J, leaving 18 bases between them. Germline V gene data show CDR1 as SGHNT and CDR2 as YENEEA. CDR3 bases: TGTGCCAGCAGCTTAGATTCGTTACAGTCCTTTTCTTCACCCCTCCACTTT. The encoded protein is CASSLDSLQSFSSPLHF.

The gene calls are TRBV18 and TRBJ2-7; 11 bases match TRBD1. The CDR3 runs 14 residues. The germline CDR1 and CDR2 sequences are KGHSH and LQKENI. The V and J ends lost 3 bases and 3 bases, in that order; junction bases with no gene match: 1. As DNA, the CDR3 is TGTGCCAGCTCACCGGGACAGGGGGACTACGAGCAGTACTTC. As protein: CASSPGQGDYEQYF.

V is TRBV6-6 and J is TRBJ2-2; TRBD1 matches 7 bases. The V and J ends lost 6 bases and 6 bases, in that order; junction bases with no gene match: 7. This CDR3 spans 14 amino acids. Germline V gene data show CDR1 as MNHNY and CDR2 as SVGAGI (reference sequence). In nucleotides, the CDR3 is TGTGCCAGCAGAATGACAGGGTCAGCCGGGGAGCTGTTTTTT. Its protein is CASRMTGSAGELFF.

The CDR3 sequence: CASSPRRLAGYNEQFF. CDR3 nucleotide sequence: TGTGCCAGCAGCCCCAGACGACTAGCGGGTTACAATGAGCAGTTCTTC. The rearrangement links TRBV5-6 to TRBJ2-1; 10 bases fit TRBD2. This CDR3 is 16 amino acids long. The germline V gene has CDR1 SGHDT and CDR2 YYEEEE. J gave up 4 bases and V 4 bases, and 8 bases lay outside the gene matches. Supplemented by reference TRBV5-6 and TRBJ2-1, the full variable domain reads DAGVTQSPTHLIKTRGQQVTLRCSPKSGHDTVSWYQQALGQGPQFIFQYYEEEERQRGNFPDRFSGHQFPNYSSELNVNALLLGDSALYLCASSPRRLAGYNEQFFGPGTRLTVL.

The chain recombines TRBV15 with TRBJ1-6; no firm D call. The germline CDR1 and CDR2 sequences are LNHNV and YYDKDF (reference sequence). V gave up 1 base and J gave up 5 bases, with 9 bases separating them. This CDR3 has 15 residues. The CDR3 DNA is TGTGCCACCAGCAGAGCGGCCACCGATAATTCACCCCTCCACTTT. The encoded protein is CATSRAATDNSPLHF. Full variable domain (outside the CDR3, taken from reference TRBV15 and TRBJ1-6): DAMVIQNPRYQVTQFGKPVTLSCSQTLNHNVMYWYQQKSSQAPKLLFHYYDKDFNNEADTPDNFQSRRPNTSFCFLDIRSPGLGDTAMYLCATSRAATDNSPLHFGNGTRLTVT.

The rearrangement links TRBV7-9 to TRBJ1-1; D is ambiguous. The CDR3 extends over 13 amino acids. Germline V lookup: CDR1 SEHNR, CDR2 FQNEAQ (reference sequence). V lost 5 bases, J lost 0 bases, and 7 bases lay in between. In nucleotides, the CDR3 is TGTGCCAGCAGCCGGACTGTGAACACTGAAGCTTTCTTT. It is translated as CASSRTVNTEAFF.